Listed below are T cell receptor beta chains from one sample, sequenced in a study of cytomegalovirus exposure and HLA in healthy donors. Assay used: immunoSEQ multiplex PCR; TCRdb lists only in-frame clones, some missing. The table has about 150,000 clones, around 75% seen once. Sequencing was carried out using PBMCs. The receptor source for this set is a human donor in good health. Each CDR3 is given with its conserved first and last residue. Each record gives: J gene, V gene, D gene, clone size, CDR3 protein, CDR3 DNA. The D gene is left open where the match is weak. The size of a clone is reported for some rows only, either as once, few or many, or as a class for expanded clones.

TRBJ1-5 TRBV6-6 NA NA CASSTGWGSQHF TGTGCCAGCAGTACAGGGTGGGGGTCCCAGCATTTT
TRBJ2-3 TRBV9 NA NA CASTPGSTDTQYF TGTGCCAGCACCCCAGGGAGCACAGATACGCAGTATTTT
TRBJ1-5 TRBV4-1 NA once CASSQDRSVPPQHF TGCGCCAGCAGCCAAGATCGTTCCGTTCCGCCCCAGCATTTT
TRBJ1-2 TRBV30 NA NA CAWSPPTCTYGYTF TGTGCCTGGAGTCCCCCCACATGTACCTATGGCTACACCTTC
TRBJ1-1 TRBV5-1 NA NA CASSSGRGNTEAFF TGCGCCAGCAGCTCCGGACGGGGGAACACTGAAGCTTTCTTT
TRBJ1-5 TRBV10-3 TRBD1 NA CAITGTVNQPQHF TGTGCCATCACCGGGACAGTAAATCAGCCCCAGCATTTT
TRBJ2-5 TRBV2 NA NA CASSGDTGRPYF TGTGCCAGCAGTGGAGACACAGGACGGCCATACTTC
TRBJ1-1 TRBV27 NA NA CATRAQLNTEAFF TGTGCCACCAGGGCACAGCTGAACACTGAAGCTTTCTTT
TRBJ1-4 TRBV28 TRBD1 NA CASRQDRGREKLFF TGTGCCAGCAGACAGGACAGGGGTCGGGAAAAACTGTTTTTT
TRBJ1-2 TRBV7-9 NA NA CASSPRTEAGGYTF TGTGCCAGCAGCCCGAGGACCGAGGCGGGTGGCTACACCTTC
TRBJ2-5 TRBV7-2 TRBD2 NA CASSFGLAGGEETQYF TGTGCCAGCAGCTTCGGACTAGCGGGAGGAGAAGAGACCCAGTACTTC
TRBJ2-2 TRBV9 TRBD2 once CASSGGTSGVYTGELFF TGTGCCAGCAGCGGGGGGACTAGCGGGGTTTACACCGGGGAGCTGTTTTTT
TRBJ1-3 TRBV10-1 NA NA CASSEFGQNRNTIYF TGCGCCAGCAGTGAGTTTGGACAGAACCGAAACACCATATATTTT
TRBJ2-7 TRBV28 NA NA CASRRGITGEQYF TGTGCCAGCAGACGGGGGATAACCGGTGAGCAGTACTTC
TRBJ2-3 TRBV30 TRBD1 NA CAWSKGQGTDTQYF TGTGCCTGGAGTAAGGGACAGGGCACAGATACGCAGTATTTT
TRBJ2-7 TRBV5-4 TRBD2 NA CASSRAGGNPHEQYF TGTGCCAGCAGCCGGGCGGGAGGGAACCCCCACGAGCAGTACTTC
TRBJ2-7 TRBV28 NA NA CASSSQGAAIQQNF TGTGCCAGCAGTTCCCAAGGCGCGGCCATCCAGCAGAACTTC
TRBJ1-1 TRBV6-1 NA few CASRIYRVGTEAFF TGTGCCAGCCGGATCTACAGGGTTGGCACTGAAGCTTTCTTT
TRBJ1-2 TRBV6-6 TRBD1 NA CASSPGTGTGYTF TGTGCCAGCAGTCCCGGGACAGGGACTGGCTACACCTTC
TRBJ2-3 TRBV7-2 NA few CASRRDPRTDTQYF TGTGCCAGCAGGCGGGACCCGCGGACAGATACGCAGTATTTT
TRBJ2-5 TRBV11-2 NA NA CASSRNRETQYF TGTGCCAGCAGCCGAAACAGGGAGACCCAGTACTTC
TRBJ1-1 TRBV5-4 NA NA CASSLDSLTEAFF TGTGCCAGCAGCTTGGATAGTTTGACTGAAGCTTTCTTT
TRBJ2-1 TRBV9 TRBD1 NA CASSGRGDRGPPNEQFF TGTGCCAGCAGCGGTAGGGGGGACAGGGGGCCCCCCAATGAGCAGTTCTTC
TRBJ2-3 TRBV7-9 NA NA CASSLVFYTQYF TGTGCCAGCAGCTTAGTTTTCTATACGCAGTATTTT
TRBJ2-1 TRBV2 TRBD2 once CASSPGTSTYNEQFF TGTGCCAGCAGTCCAGGGACTAGTACCTACAATGAGCAGTTCTTC
TRBJ1-5 TRBV6-1 NA NA CASSTGQFAQHF TGTGCCAGCAGTACCGGACAGTTCGCCCAGCATTTT
TRBJ2-7 TRBV4-3 TRBD2 NA CASSQEAREAYEQYF TGCGCCAGCAGCCAAGAGGCACGGGAGGCCTACGAGCAGTACTTC
TRBJ1-5 TRBV28 NA few CASSLARQIINQPQHF TGTGCCAGCAGTTTAGCCAGGCAGATTATCAATCAGCCCCAGCATTTT
TRBJ2-3 TRBV7-9 NA NA CASSHSGNTDTQYF TGTGCCAGCAGCCATAGCGGAAATACAGATACGCAGTATTTT
TRBJ2-3 TRBV28 NA NA CASRATGRTQYF TGTGCCAGCAGGGCAACAGGGAGAACGCAGTATTTT
TRBJ2-3 TRBV7-3 TRBD2 NA CASSPRGLAGAGDTDTQYF TGTGCCAGCAGCCCAAGGGGACTAGCGGGAGCCGGAGACACAGATACGCAGTATTTT
TRBJ1-5 TRBV27 NA NA CASSPSGGTVDQPQHF TGTGCCAGCAGTCCGAGCGGGGGGACGGTGGATCAGCCCCAGCATTTT
TRBJ2-1 TRBV4-3 NA once CASSQDRDSYNEQFF TGCGCCAGCAGCCAGGACCGGGACTCTTACAATGAGCAGTTCTTC
TRBJ2-3 TRBV21-1 NA NA CASSKVSIREVEGERTDTQYF TGTGCCAGCAGCAAAGTGTCTATTCGGGAGGTAGAAGGGGAGCGCACAGATACGCAGTATTTT
TRBJ1-1 TRBV10-3 TRBD1 NA CAISVGQGETEAFF TGTGCCATCAGTGTTGGACAGGGGGAAACTGAAGCTTTCTTT
TRBJ1-6 TRBV29-1 NA few CSAGHAGSPLHF TGCAGCGCTGGTCACGCGGGATCACCCCTCCACTTT